These T cell receptor beta chains were read from a single sample in a study of vaccination and CD4 T cells after COVID-19. A single record per CDR3 protein comes from TCRdb applying MiXCR to the PCR reads. Of about 21,000 distinct CDR3 sequences listed, roughly 60% were seen once; the top ten hold around 1.1%. The specimen comprised CD4+ T cells from blood, sampled after SARS-CoV-2 vaccination. These receptors were taken from a human donor who had recovered from COVID-19. CDR3s include the opening cysteine and the closing phenylalanine or tryptophan. D genes are given only for firm matches. Size is omitted from some rows. Given values are once, few, many or a class for expanded clones.

>-|TRBV10-1|-|TRBJ2-2
TGCGCCAGCAGTGAGTCAAGCCTTTTAAGGGGCGGGGAGCTGTTTTTT
CASSESSLLRGGELFF
>-|TRBV7-9|TRBD2|TRBJ2-7
TGTGCCAGCAGCTCGATCACTAGCGGATACTACGAGCAGTACTTC
CASSSITSGYYEQYF
>-|TRBV7-9|TRBD2|TRBJ2-7
TGTGCCAGCAGCATGGACAGGGGACTAGCGGGAGCAACCTACGAGCAGTACTTC
CASSMDRGLAGATYEQYF
>-|TRBV6-5|-|TRBJ1-6
TGTGCCAGCAGTTACGACCTCAATTCACCCCTCCACTTT
CASSYDLNSPLHF
>-|TRBV10-2|TRBD2|TRBJ2-3
TGCGCCAGCCGTCGAACTAGCGGAGGCACAGATACGCAGTATTTT
CASRRTSGGTDTQYF
>-|TRBV10-3|-|TRBJ1-5
TGTGCCATCAGTGAAGGGGCAGGAAGGGTTCAGCCCCAGCATTTT
CAISEGAGRVQPQHF
>-|TRBV7-2|-|TRBJ1-1
TGTGCCAGCAGCCGACAGGTGAACACTGAAGCTTTCTTT
CASSRQVNTEAFF
>-|TRBV6-2/TRBV6-3|-|TRBJ2-3
TGTGCCAGCAGTTACAGGCCAGATACGCAGTATTTT
CASSYRPDTQYF
>-|TRBV7-2|-|TRBJ1-4
TGTGCCAGCAGCTCCTCCGGGGTGGGCACTGAAAAACTGTTTTTT
CASSSSGVGTEKLFF
>-|TRBV7-9|-|TRBJ2-1
TGTGCCAGCAGCTTAAAGAATTACAATGAGCAGTTCTTC
CASSLKNYNEQFF
>-|TRBV19|-|TRBJ2-1
TGTGCCAGTACCTCGACCCAGCGATACAATGAGCAGTTCTTC
CASTSTQRYNEQFF
>-|TRBV11-1|TRBD2|TRBJ2-7
TGTGCCAGCAGCTCCGGGACTAGCGGGAGTTACGAGCAGTACTTC
CASSSGTSGSYEQYF
>few|TRBV30|-|TRBJ2-2
TGTGCCTGGAATCTTCTGTCAGGCGGGGAGCTGTTTTTT
CAWNLLSGGELFF
>-|TRBV6-2/TRBV6-3|TRBD2|TRBJ2-3
TGTGCCAGCAGTTACTCGCTAGCGGGAGCAGATACGCAGTATTTT
CASSYSLAGADTQYF
>few|TRBV10-3|-|TRBJ1-6
TGTGCCATCAGTGAGTCGTCACCAATCGTTGATAATTCACCCCTCCACTTT
CAISESSPIVDNSPLHF
>-|TRBV10-3|-|TRBJ1-2
TGTGCCATCAGTGTGAACGGGTATGGCTACACCTTC
CAISVNGYGYTF
>-|TRBV24-1|TRBD2|TRBJ2-1
TGTGCCACCAGTGACCGAGCGGGAGTTACCTACAATGAGCAGTTCTTC
CATSDRAGVTYNEQFF
>-|TRBV12-3/TRBV12-4|-|TRBJ1-5
TGTGCCAGCAGTTTGGCCACTAATCAGCCCCAGCATTTT
CASSLATNQPQHF
>few|TRBV6-2/TRBV6-3|-|TRBJ2-3
TGTGCCAGCAGTTACTCGAGTACGGGAAGGAGTCAAGATACGCAGTATTTT
CASSYSSTGRSQDTQYF
>-|TRBV6-2/TRBV6-3|TRBD1|TRBJ2-1
TGTGCCAGCAGTTACCTACCGGGACAGGAGAGGAATGAGCAGTTCTTC
CASSYLPGQERNEQFF
>-|TRBV6-5|TRBD2|TRBJ2-3
TGTGCCAGCAGTTACGGGTCCCCGCGGGGGGATACGCAGTATTTT
CASSYGSPRGDTQYF
>-|TRBV28|TRBD1|TRBJ2-1
TGTGCCAGCAGTTTCGGGACAGGGGCCATGGCTCACAATGAGCAGTTCTTC
CASSFGTGAMAHNEQFF
>few|TRBV24-1|-|TRBJ1-5
TGTGCCACCAGTGATTTGCGTCAGGAGTATAATCAGCCCCAGCATTTT
CATSDLRQEYNQPQHF
>few|TRBV6-1|TRBD2|TRBJ2-1
TGTGCCAGCAGAGGGACTAGCGGGAAGGATGAGCAGTTCTTC
CASRGTSGKDEQFF
>-|TRBV10-1|TRBD2|TRBJ2-7
TGCGCCAGCAGTGAGTCTCCTCCTCCTAGCGGTCCCCGCTACGAGCAGTACTTC
CASSESPPPSGPRYEQYF
>-|TRBV6-1|-|TRBJ2-7
TGTGCCAGTGCTGGGAGCTCCTACGAGCAGTACTTC
CASAGSSYEQYF
>-|TRBV6-7|TRBD2|TRBJ2-5
TGTGCCACCCTTTACGCGAGGGAGGGCCGACGGGAGACCCAGTACTTC
CATLYAREGRRETQYF